This entry lists 26 T cell receptor beta chains sequenced from one sample in a study of T cells in Graves' hyperthyroidism and ophthalmopathy (dated by TCRdb to between 2018 and 2020). Library preparation used multiplex PCR. Reads for this sample came from an Illumina HiSeq 2000. The TCR beta CDR3 regions were amplified from RNA transcripts. A first-round RT-PCR of the TCR CDR3 used the HTBI primer set with the Qiagen OneStep RT-PCR kit. TCRdb reanalyzed the raw reads on its own, using fastp at Q25 for trimming and MiXCR for clone calling, and kept in-frame beta chains. A single entry per CDR3 protein holds the most common genes and DNA from its merged rows. The sample table contains more than 500,000 distinct CDR3 sequences; only one count was recorded for around 15% of them. The ten largest clonotypes hold approximately 14% of the sample. Sequenced: blood. The source is a middle-aged woman with Graves' hyperthyroidism.

This clonotype was counted ten times or more. The V gene is TRBV28, the J gene TRBJ1-4; a possible D gene is TRBD1 (5 bases). Germline V gene data show CDR1 as MDHEN and CDR2 as SYDVKM. The CDR3 runs to 16 residues. V was clipped by 5 bases and J by 6 bases, with 19 bases between them. CDR3 amino acids: CASSQLTGFRDEKLFF. The CDR3 region has the DNA TGTGCCAGCAGTCAACTTACAGGTTTTAGGGATGAAAAACTGTTTTTT.

This clonotype showed up many times. The chain has TRBV6-1 and TRBJ2-7; D is possibly TRBD2 (6 bases). The CDR3 loop spans 15 amino acids. V lost 6 bases and J 2 bases, leaving 17 bases between the germline ends. Per the germline V gene, CDR1 is MNHNS and CDR2 is SASEGT. CDR3 DNA: TGTGCCAGCAGCCCCTCCGGAGGGGTCGCCTACGAGCAGTACTTC. It encodes CASSPSGGVAYEQYF.

The sample holds many counts of this clonotype. V is TRBV7-9 and J is TRBJ2-1; 8 positions match TRBD1. V shed 1 base, J shed 4 bases, and the junction held 3 bases outside the gene matches. Germline CDR1 SEHNR, CDR2 FQNEAQ (reference sequence). CDR3 length: 15 amino acids. CDR3 in DNA: TGTGCCAGCAGCTTAGTTCAGGGGGCATACAATGAGCAGTTCTTC. Translated: CASSLVQGAYNEQFF.

This clonotype was seen at least ten times. This chain links TRBV2 with TRBJ2-1; unclear D gene. The germline V gene has CDR1 SNHLY and CDR2 FYNNEI. This CDR3 is 12 amino acids long. V gave up 6 bases and J gave up 10 bases, with 13 bases separating them. The CDR3 loop reads CASSPLSNEQFF. DNA of the CDR3: TGTGCCAGCAGCCCCTTATCGAACGAGCAGTTCTTC.

This clonotype was counted many times. The CDR3 here is CASREGQGINQPQHF. In DNA, the CDR3 is TGTGCCAGCAGGGAGGGACAGGGTATCAATCAGCCCCAGCATTTT. The V gene is TRBV2, the J gene TRBJ1-5, with TRBD1 matching over 9 bases. The CDR3 is 15 amino acids. The germline CDR1 and CDR2 sequences are SNHLY and FYNNEI. Germline trimming cut 6 bases from V and 3 bases from J; bases unmatched to any gene: 6.

Of note for this clonotype: A much more abundant neighbour one base away suggests this may be a read error. The CDR3 does not end in the conserved phenylalanine or tryptophan, so this is likely a read error. This chain uses TRBV7-6 with TRBJ2-7, with TRBD2 as a possible D gene (5 bases). Germline CDR1 and CDR2: SGHVS and FNYEAQ. The CDR3 is made up of 13 amino acids. Deletions cut 3 bases from V and 4 bases from J, with 10 bases between. The CDR3 coding sequence is TGTGCCAGCAGCTTTGGGAGCCAATACGAGCAGTACTCC. Its translation is CASSFGSQYEQYS.

This clonotype has a handful of counts. The chain has TRBV6-2 or TRBV6-3 and TRBJ1-1; 9 bases are a match to TRBD1. The CDR3 covers 13 residues. V gave up 6 bases and J gave up 8 bases; unmatched junction bases: 7. CDR1 is MNHEY, CDR2 SVGEGT, per germline. DNA of the CDR3: TGTGCCAGCAGAGATACAGGGGGCCGGGAAGCTTTCTTT. This gives the protein CASRDTGGREAFF.

This clonotype was detected many times. The chain joins TRBV6-6 to TRBJ1-2; weak D call: TRBD1 (5 bases). The CDR3 consists of 14 residues. The V gene lost 2 bases and the J gene lost 3 bases, with 10 bases spanning the gap. Germline assignment: CDR1 MNHNY and CDR2 SVGAGI (reference sequence). The CDR3 DNA reads TGTGCCAGCAGTTACAACAGGTGGGACTATGGCTACACCTTC. Translated: CASSYNRWDYGYTF.

This clonotype occurred many times. The chain recombines TRBV5-1 with TRBJ2-3; 12 nucleotides line up with TRBD2. The germline gives CDR1 SGHRS, CDR2 YFSETQ. This CDR3 has 16 amino acids. Trimming removed 0 bases from V and 5 bases from J; junction bases left unmatched: 4. Here the CDR3 DNA reads TGCGCCAGCAGCTTGGGACTAGCGGGAGCAGTAGATACGCAGTATTTT. This gives the protein CASSLGLAGAVDTQYF.

This clonotype was observed at least ten times. CDR3: CASSIQGVGSPLHF. As DNA, the CDR3 is TGTGCCAGCAGCATCCAGGGGGTAGGTTCACCCCTCCACTTT. The V call is TRBV7-9, the J call TRBJ1-6; 7 bases are shared with TRBD1. The CDR3 has 14 residues. CDR1 and CDR2 (germline): SEHNR, FQNEAQ (reference sequence). J lost 9 bases, V lost 5 bases, and 7 bases had no gene match.

The chain employs TRBV15 and TRBJ2-5; 7 bases agree with TRBD2. V lost 1 base and J lost 5; bases outside the gene matches: 4. This CDR3 contains 14 residues. Germline CDR1 and CDR2: LNHNV and YYDKDF (reference sequence). CDR3 residues: CATSRVRGVETQYF. The CDR3, as DNA: TGTGCCACCAGCAGAGTCCGGGGGGTGGAGACCCAGTACTTC.

This clonotype was found many times. The chain carries TRBV29-1 and TRBJ2-1, with D unresolved. Germline values: CDR1 SQVTM, CDR2 ANQGSEA. V was cut by 2 bases and J by 0 bases, with 8 bases left in between. The CDR3 is made up of 14 amino acids. CDR3 DNA: TGCAGCGTTGAACAATCCATCTCCTACAATGAGCAGTTCTTC. Its protein product is CSVEQSISYNEQFF.

Many counts were recorded for this clonotype. The rearrangement joins TRBV6-1 to TRBJ1-1, with D perhaps matching TRBD1 (5 bases). There are 14 residues in the CDR3. CDR1 is MNHNS, CDR2 SASEGT, per germline. V lost 2 bases, J lost 10 bases, and 17 bases lay in between. The CDR3 nucleotides are TGTGCCAGCAGTGAAAAGGCAGTCCCCCAGGGAGCTTTCTTT. Its protein is CASSEKAVPQGAFF.

In its sample, this clonotype was seen many times. This chain's CDR3 is CASRRQENEAFF. CDR3 in DNA: TGTGCCAGCAGAAGACAGGAGAATGAAGCTTTCTTT. The J gene is TRBJ1-1, the V gene TRBV5-5; D is perhaps TRBD1 (6 bases). V was trimmed by 5 bases and J by 7 bases, leaving 12 bases between them. Per the germline V gene, CDR1 is SGHKS and CDR2 is YYEKEE (reference sequence). This CDR3 contains 12 residues.

The gene calls are TRBV20-1 and TRBJ2-3, with D perhaps matching TRBD2 (7 bases). The germline V gene encodes CDR1 DFQATT and CDR2 SNEGSKA (reference sequence). This CDR3 is 20 amino acids long. Trimming left V 3 bases short and J 0 bases short, with 28 bases between. CDR3 protein: CSASPTGGLAEKTSTDTQYF. CDR3 sequence (DNA): TGCAGTGCTAGTCCGACCGGGGGCCTAGCGGAAAAGACGAGCACAGATACGCAGTATTTT.

This clonotype occurred many times. This chain joins TRBV6-1 and TRBJ2-3, with TRBD2 identical over 8 bases. This CDR3 has 15 amino acids. CDR1 MNHNS and CDR2 SASEGT come from the germline V gene. The trim removed 8 bases at V and 3 bases at J, leaving 10 bases unmatched. The CDR3 DNA reads as TGTGCCAGCGCCCCGACTAGCGAATTGACAGATACGCAGTATTTT. Its protein product is CASAPTSELTDTQYF.

The chain carries TRBV28 and TRBJ1-1; 10 bases match TRBD1. The germline V gene encodes CDR1 MDHEN and CDR2 SYDVKM. Trimming cost V 6 bases and J 0 bases; bases outside gene matches: 16. The CDR3 length is 19 residues. The CDR3 reads CASSPPGQGKTKMNTEAFF. DNA for the CDR3: TGTGCCAGCAGCCCGCCGGGACAGGGGAAAACGAAGATGAACACTGAAGCTTTCTTT.

This clonotype was counted between two and nine times. The gene calls are TRBV18 and TRBJ2-1; D might be TRBD1 (6 bases). CDR1 and CDR2 from the germline V gene are KGHSH and LQKENI. CDR3 length: 18 amino acids. Trimming shortened V by 0 bases and J by 0 bases, and 15 bases separated the two germline ends. CDR3 nucleotides: TGTGCCAGCTCACCACCGAATAGACAGGTCAGCTCCTACAATGAGCAGTTCTTC. Translation: CASSPPNRQVSSYNEQFF. Variable domain in full (rest from reference TRBV18 and TRBJ2-1): NAGVMQNPRHLVRRRGQEARLRCSPMKGHSHVYWYRQLPEEGLKFMVYLQKENIIDESGMPKERFSAEFPKEGPSILRIQQVVRGDSAAYFCASSPPNRQVSSYNEQFFGPGTRLTVL.

A word on this clonotype: A much larger clone sits a single nucleotide away, making a read error possible. The CDR3 is CANSNRRGTYEQYF. CDR3 sequence (DNA): TGTGCCAACAGCAACCGAAGGGGTACCTACGAGCAGTACTTC. V gene TRBV27 combines with J gene TRBJ2-7; D is possibly TRBD1 (5 bases). This CDR3 region has 14 residues. Per the germline V gene, CDR1 is MNHEY and CDR2 is SMNVEV (reference sequence). V was trimmed by 10 bases and J by 2 bases, leaving 18 bases between them.

Ten or more counts support this clonotype. The CDR3: CSARSLRSNEQFF. The CDR3 DNA reads as TGCAGTGCTAGATCCCTTCGGAGCAATGAGCAGTTCTTC. V usage is TRBV20-1 and J usage is TRBJ2-1, with no clear D. The CDR3 runs to 13 residues. With 2 bases removed from V and 6 bases from J, the gap between germline ends came to 11 bases. Germline CDR1 DFQATT, CDR2 SNEGSKA (reference sequence).

Many counts were recorded for this clonotype. This chain links TRBV6-5 with TRBJ1-1, with 7 positions matching TRBD1. This CDR3 has 16 residues. Trimming took 0 bases from V and 2 from J; bases not matched to a gene: 6. Germline lookup yields CDR1 MNHEY and CDR2 SVGAGI. The CDR3 nucleotides are TGTGCCAGCAGTTACTCGACAGGGAAGTCAAACACTGAAGCTTTCTTT. Protein sequence: CASSYSTGKSNTEAFF.

V gene TRBV28 combines with J gene TRBJ2-3; 14 bases match TRBD2. V shed 5 bases and J 2 bases; nucleotides not matched to a gene: 12. This CDR3 region has 19 residues. The V gene's germline CDR1 is MDHEN and CDR2 SYDVKM. CDR3 residues: CASSGPGLAGEPSTDTQYF. CDR3 bases: TGTGCCAGCAGTGGGCCGGGACTAGCGGGAGAACCCTCCACAGATACGCAGTATTTT.

This clonotype turned up a few times. The CDR3 DNA sequence: TGTGCCAGCAGTGAAGGCGAGTGGGATGAAAAACTGTTTTTT. Amino acid sequence: CASSEGEWDEKLFF. The V gene is TRBV25-1, the J gene TRBJ1-4; no clear D. The CDR3 is 14 residues long. V lost 2 bases to trimming and J lost 6 bases, with 10 bases between them. CDR1 is MGHDK and CDR2 is SYGVNS in the germline V gene.

The chain carries TRBV7-8 and TRBJ2-2, with 14 bases fitting TRBD2. Germline loops: CDR1 SGHVS, CDR2 FQNEAQ. Trimming cost V 5 bases and J 4 bases; bases outside gene matches: 12. The CDR3 has 19 amino acids. The CDR3 is CASSTLRLAGGLGTGELFF. The DNA of the CDR3 is TGTGCCAGCAGCACCCTCCGACTAGCGGGAGGGCTCGGCACCGGGGAGCTGTTTTTT.

This clonotype was picked up many times. The chain carries TRBV4-1 and TRBJ1-4; 9 bases line up with TRBD1. Per germline, CDR1 MGHRA and CDR2 YSYEKL. The ends lost 6 bases at V and 8 bases at J; junction bases unmatched: 7. CDR3 length: 14 residues. The CDR3 is CASSPQGADEKLFF. The CDR3 DNA follows: TGCGCCAGCAGTCCACAGGGGGCGGACGAAAAACTGTTTTTT.

This clonotype occurred many times. V usage is TRBV29-1 and J usage is TRBJ2-3; 7 nucleotides agree with TRBD1. The germline gives CDR1 SQVTM, CDR2 ANQGSEA. CDR3 size: 14 residues. The trim removed 4 bases at V and 4 bases at J, leaving 8 bases unmatched. CDR3 DNA: TGCAGCGTTGGGCAGGGGGTGAAGGCAGATACGCAGTATTTT. Encoded protein: CSVGQGVKADTQYF.